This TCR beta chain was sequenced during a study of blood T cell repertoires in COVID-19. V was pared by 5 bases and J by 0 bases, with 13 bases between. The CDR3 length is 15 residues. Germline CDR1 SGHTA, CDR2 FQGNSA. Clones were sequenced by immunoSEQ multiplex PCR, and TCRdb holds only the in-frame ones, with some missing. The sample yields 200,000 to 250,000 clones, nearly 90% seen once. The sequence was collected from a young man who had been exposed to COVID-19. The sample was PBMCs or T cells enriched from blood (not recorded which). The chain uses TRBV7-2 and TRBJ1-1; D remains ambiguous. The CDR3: CASSPRGGMNTEAFF. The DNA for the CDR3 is TGTGCCAGCAGCCCCCGAGGTGGAATGAACACTGAAGCTTTCTTT.